The clone carrying this T cell receptor (beta chain) was observed a handful of times. What it binds is not known. The germline V and J ends were trimmed by 6 bases and 5 bases, with 19 bases remaining between them. Germline loops: CDR1 DFQATT, CDR2 SNEGSKA (reference sequence). This CDR3 is 14 amino acids long. The data belong to a study of response to subunit inactivated influenza vaccine. TCRdb reprocessed the RT-PCR reads with MiXCR, giving one entry per CDR3 protein. The sample carries some 600,000 distinct CDR3 sequences, 14% recorded once. Whole-study findings and limits: A suggestion made by the authors is that each seasonal influenza vaccination recruits few new T cells.

The sample consisted of PBMCs from blood, taken around 15 days before vaccination. The chain uses TRBV20-1 and TRBJ2-5; D is possibly TRBD1 (5 bases). The clonotype originates from a man in his forties or fifties who received an inactivated influenza vaccine. The CDR3 sequence is CSADKTEVGETQYF. CDR3 nucleotides: TGCAGTGCCGATAAGACAGAGGTCGGGGAGACCCAGTACTTC.